A selection of T cell receptor beta chains follows, all from one sample in a study of blood T cell repertoires in COVID-19. The method was immunoSEQ multiplex PCR; TCRdb's version includes in-frame clones alone and lacks a portion of them. The sample gives 200,000 to 250,000 clones, 82% of which show up once; 4.9% is in the top ten. The material sequenced was peripheral blood. Receptors originate from a woman of 80 years or more with active or convalescent COVID-19. Each CDR3 is given with its conserved first and last residue. The D gene is left open where the match is weak. Rows give clone size only sometimes, using once, few, many, or a class for an expanded clone.

cdr3_nt	cdr3_aa	j_call	v_call	d_call	clone_size
TGCGCCAGTCGACCCGGACAGGAGTTTGAAAAACTGTTTTTT	CASRPGQEFEKLFF	TRBJ1-4	TRBV5-1	TRBD1	-
TGTGCCAGCAACACGATCACAGGGGTTCAGCCCCAGCATTTT	CASNTITGVQPQHF	TRBJ1-5	TRBV6-6	TRBD1	-
TGTGCCAGTAGTCACCTAAGCGGGAGTCGAAGGGAGCAGTACTTC	CASSHLSGSRREQYF	TRBJ2-7	TRBV19	TRBD2	-
TGCAGTGCTAGTCCAGGGGAGGGCACTGAAGCTTTCTTT	CSASPGEGTEAFF	TRBJ1-1	TRBV20-1	-	once
TGTGCCAGCAGCCCCAGCGGACCCACAGATACGCAGTATTTT	CASSPSGPTDTQYF	TRBJ2-3	TRBV3-1/TRBV3-2	-	-
TGTGCCAGCAGCTTAGTGGCGGGGGGGACCAATGAGCAGTTCTTC	CASSLVAGGTNEQFF	TRBJ2-1	TRBV7-2	TRBD2	-
TGTGCCAGCAGTCCTCGTCATGGCGGGGGCGGAACGTATGGCTACACCTTC	CASSPRHGGGGTYGYTF	TRBJ1-2	TRBV27	-	-
TGTGCCAGCAGTGAACGGCAGGGTTTTACCTACGAGCAGTACTTC	CASSERQGFTYEQYF	TRBJ2-7	TRBV6-1	-	-
TGTGCCAGTAGTAGCCCTAGCGGGAGTGCAGATACGCAGTATTTT	CASSSPSGSADTQYF	TRBJ2-3	TRBV19	TRBD2	few
TGTGCCAGCAGGACAGCTAGCGGGGGGGCCCGATACGAGCAGTACTTC	CASRTASGGARYEQYF	TRBJ2-7	TRBV28	TRBD2	-
TGTGCCAGCAGTTTATTAGGCGGGAACACTGAAGCTTTCTTT	CASSLLGGNTEAFF	TRBJ1-1	TRBV28	-	-
TGTGCCAGCAGCCCGACAGGGTCAGACTATGGCTACACCTTC	CASSPTGSDYGYTF	TRBJ1-2	TRBV28	TRBD1	-
TGTGCCAGCAGCCAACTGGAGGACACTGAAGCTTTCTTT	CASSQLEDTEAFF	TRBJ1-1	TRBV3-1/TRBV3-2	-	once
TGTGCCAGCAGCCCAATGGGGGGCTCCTACAATGAGCAGTTCTTC	CASSPMGGSYNEQFF	TRBJ2-1	TRBV7-9	-	-
TGTGCCAGTAGTTTTCCCGGGAGCAATCAGCCCCAGCATTTT	CASSFPGSNQPQHF	TRBJ1-5	TRBV19	-	-
TGTGCCAGTAGTCCGACAGCAACTAATGAAAAACTGTTTTTT	CASSPTATNEKLFF	TRBJ1-4	TRBV19	-	-
TGCGCCAGCAGTGAGAAAAGGGGTGATCGTGTCTCTGAAGCTTTCTTT	CASSEKRGDRVSEAFF	TRBJ1-1	TRBV10-1	-	-
TGTGCCAGCAGTTTGCGCCAGGTCTCGACTGAAGCTTTCTTT	CASSLRQVSTEAFF	TRBJ1-1	TRBV28	-	once
TGCGCCAGCAGCTTGGGGGGGCGCCAAGAGACCCAGTACTTC	CASSLGGRQETQYF	TRBJ2-5	TRBV5-1	-	-
TGTGCCAGCAGTTACAGGGATTTGGAGCAGCCCCAGCATTTT	CASSYRDLEQPQHF	TRBJ1-5	TRBV28	-	-
TGTGCCAGCAGCTTAGTTAGACTAGCGGGGGAAGAGACCCAGTACTTC	CASSLVRLAGEETQYF	TRBJ2-5	TRBV11-2	TRBD2	-
TGTGCCATCAGGAGTGATAGCTCCTATAATTCACCCCTCCACTTT	CAIRSDSSYNSPLHF	TRBJ1-6	TRBV10-3	-	once
TGTGCCAGCAGTTCTACCTACGAGCAGTACTTC	CASSSTYEQYF	TRBJ2-7	TRBV27	-	few
TGTGCCAGCAGTCCGGGACAGGGGGTTTATGGCTACACCTTC	CASSPGQGVYGYTF	TRBJ1-2	TRBV6-6	TRBD1	-
TGTGCCAGCAGCTTGGGGCCCGTCAGCAATCAGCCCCAGCATTTT	CASSLGPVSNQPQHF	TRBJ1-5	TRBV7-9	-	-
TGTGCCTGGAGTGGACAGAAAAATCAGCCCCAGCATTTT	CAWSGQKNQPQHF	TRBJ1-5	TRBV30	-	-
TGTGCCAGCAGCTTAGATGAAGGACTAGCTGGTGAGCAGTTCTTC	CASSLDEGLAGEQFF	TRBJ2-1	TRBV11-2	TRBD2	-
TGTGCCAGCAGCTGGGGCGGGGGGGCCACAGATACGCAGTATTTT	CASSWGGGATDTQYF	TRBJ2-3	TRBV9	TRBD2	-
TGTGCCACCATGGGATTAGGGGACACCTTC	CATMGLGDTF	TRBJ1-2	TRBV7-9	-	-
TGTGCCAGCAGTCCCCTAGCGGGCGTCACCTACGAGCAGTACTTC	CASSPLAGVTYEQYF	TRBJ2-7	TRBV7-6	TRBD2	-
TGTGCCAGCAGCCCGACAGTTTGGGGGGAGCTGTTTTTT	CASSPTVWGELFF	TRBJ2-2	TRBV6-6	-	few